This TCR beta chain was sequenced for a study of blood T cell repertoires in COVID-19 (dated by TCRdb to the early 2020s). About the study as a whole: Samples covering the acute and convalescent phases of COVID-19 were provided by collaborators in the United States, Italy and Spain. The prospective study material was composed of cDNA or gDNA derived from T cells, B-cell-depleted T cells, or PBMCs. Subjects who had been exposed to COVID-19, were actively infected with it, or had recovered from it provided the deeply sampled blood TCRbeta repertoires that made up the dataset. The repertoires were made available in a free public database intended to serve as a resource for research on the immune response to SARS-CoV-2. Samples were obtained from the ongoing ImmuneRACE study (first 160 participants) and from 1,200 or so subjects provided by 6 global collaborators. A de-identified subject ID, COVID-19 status, age in years and sex were almost always included in the sample metadata. Where HLA class I and class II types were available, the types were taken from metadata supplied by the sample provider, not from assay-based typing. Summary of the overall study and its limitations: How much clinical and demographic metadata was included differed by source and by participant, and the metadata was provided uncurated.

This clone was detected many times. Its antigen specificity is not known. There are no base qualities to consult, and no much larger clone falls within one base. The immunoSEQ Assay, a bias-controlled multiplex PCR, was used to amplify TCRbeta CDR3 regions from genomic DNA. Under the source paper's analysis protocol: Within the assay, amplification of reference gene primers was used to estimate how many nucleated cells each sample contained. Sequence reads were collapsed and filtered to measure the absolute abundance of every unique TCRbeta CDR3 rearrangement. Productive Simpson clonality was computed per sample as the square root of Simpson's diversity index over productive rearrangements. TCRdb re-hosts the immuneACCESS table, in-frame sequences only. Its copies lack some clones; in the studies checked, an unresolved V gene accounts for under half of them, and the cause for the rest is not known. D and trimming were read from the DNA, whereas the V and J calls and clone size are those reported in that table. The sample data list more than 250,000 clones, and roughly 89% of these were observed just once. The ten biggest clones cover 6% to 7% of the sample.

The CDR3 starts with the cysteine, ends with the phenylalanine, and has 15 residues. Of all the DNA, just the CDR3 is kept, 45 bases in frame from base 1. From the germline V gene, CDR1 is KGHDR and CDR2 is SFDVKD. V was cut back by 9 bases and J by 8 bases, leaving a gap of 22 bases between them. Enrolling through a virtual design, the prospective study's participants ranged in age from roughly 18 to 90 years and lived across 24 United States geographic areas. Cohort assignment in the prospective study relied on participant-reported clinical history from a screening survey and a study questionnaire. Recovered participants in ImmuneRACE Cohort 3 were defined as having two consecutive negative NP/OP PCR tests, clearance from a healthcare professional, or resolution of symptoms. In the prospective study, mobile phlebotomists collected whole blood, serum and a nasopharyngeal or oropharyngeal swab from each participant. Prospective study participants could optionally give additional blood draws and questionnaires over an approximately two-month period. Before DNA extraction, blood samples from the prospective study were shipped at room temperature or frozen.

Recombination connected TRBV24-1 to TRBJ1-5; the D gene is possibly TRBD1, with 5 bases matching. The clonotype was recovered from a woman between 40 and 50 years old who had recovered from COVID-19. Source material: PBMCs or T cells enriched from blood (not recorded which). The nucleotide sequence is TGTGCCACCCACCCGGGATCAGAGGGGAGGAAGCCCCAGCATTTT. It translates to CATHPGSEGRKPQHF.